Listed below are T cell receptor beta chains from one sample, sequenced in a study of blood T cell repertoires in COVID-19. Profiled with immunoSEQ multiplex PCR; TCRdb holds only in-frame clones, not every one. The sample includes about 220,000 clones, less than 90% of them seen just once. Sequencing was done on a sample of peripheral blood. These receptors were collected from a man under 40 with active or convalescent COVID-19. The CDR3 runs from the conserved cysteine through the conserved F or W.

V: TRBV7-2; J: TRBJ1-2; CDR3: CASSPQGSYGYTF
V: TRBV5-8; J: TRBJ1-1; CDR3: CASSLAGTGGNTEAFF
V: TRBV7-2; J: TRBJ2-2; CDR3: CASSLKRGTTGELFF
V: TRBV27; J: TRBJ1-2; CDR3: CASSAEFRVGGYTF
V: TRBV20-1; J: TRBJ2-3; CDR3: CSANPGVTQYF
V: TRBV2; J: TRBJ2-7; CDR3: CASTGQGRYEQYF
V: TRBV5-1; J: TRBJ2-5; CDR3: CASSLLFQETQYF
V: TRBV2; J: TRBJ2-7; CDR3: CASTLEQDRGFSEQYF
V: TRBV27; J: TRBJ2-3; CDR3: CASKGDQETSTDTQYF
V: TRBV3-1/TRBV3-2; J: TRBJ1-6; CDR3: CASSRDRVVSPLHF
V: TRBV4-1; J: TRBJ2-7; CDR3: CASSLPGGYEQYF
V: TRBV6-2/TRBV6-3; J: TRBJ2-1; CDR3: CASSAPGNEQFF
V: TRBV7-2; J: TRBJ1-6; CDR3: CASSYGTPNSPLHF
V: TRBV4-1; J: TRBJ2-7; CDR3: CASTSGTGVYESEQYF
V: TRBV16; J: TRBJ1-1; CDR3: CASSQFREGTEAFF
V: TRBV4-1; J: TRBJ2-2; CDR3: CASSQGQFLNTGELFF
V: TRBV7-2; J: TRBJ2-1; CDR3: CASSALAGGYNEQFF
V: TRBV28; J: TRBJ1-2; CDR3: CASAQGGDYGYTF
V: TRBV3-1/TRBV3-2; J: TRBJ1-6; CDR3: CASSQDEGTIYSPLHF
V: TRBV28; J: TRBJ1-3; CDR3: CASSPRDTSGNTIYF
V: TRBV6-2/TRBV6-3; J: TRBJ1-5; CDR3: CASSSGQGKRYGNQPQHF
V: TRBV10-1; J: TRBJ2-1; CDR3: CASSSGTSGYNEQFF
V: TRBV5-5; J: TRBJ1-5; CDR3: CASSLGTGINQPQHF
V: TRBV19; J: TRBJ1-1; CDR3: CASSPPRVLYTEAFF
V: TRBV5-6; J: TRBJ2-3; CDR3: CASSFPSPGATDTQYF
V: TRBV14; J: TRBJ2-2; CDR3: CASSPSGGLTGELFF
V: TRBV11-2; J: TRBJ2-3; CDR3: CASSATGGRLMDTQYF
V: TRBV19; J: TRBJ1-3; CDR3: CASSIRNRGPLGNTIYF
V: TRBV6-5; J: TRBJ2-7; CDR3: CASSYEPGGYEQYF
V: TRBV4-2; J: TRBJ2-6; CDR3: CASSRDRDSSGANVLTF
V: TRBV24-1; J: TRBJ2-3; CDR3: CATSDRSRTDTQYF
V: TRBV28; J: TRBJ2-7; CDR3: CASRLAGGPYEQYF
V: TRBV29-1; J: TRBJ2-3; CDR3: CSVDDLAGGPDTQYF
V: TRBV28; J: TRBJ2-1; CDR3: CASSLISVTGENYEQFF
V: TRBV4-1; J: TRBJ2-1; CDR3: CASSQEWGIGGYEQFF
V: TRBV28; J: TRBJ1-2; CDR3: CASSLGGLSNYGYTF